These 6 T cell receptor beta chains originate from one sample sequenced in a study of identical twins' blood T cells. MiXCR was run by TCRdb on the 5' RACE reads, yielding one entry per CDR3 protein. This repertoire shows 300 or so distinct CDR3 sequences, approximately 57% found once; its top ten account for about 39%. What was sequenced was PBMCs. These receptors all stem from a woman aged 18 to 55 in good health.

The chain is built from TRBV12-3 or TRBV12-4 and TRBJ1-5; 7 bases line up with TRBD1. The CDR3 sequence is 14 residues long. After removal of 5 bases from V and 6 bases from J, the junction contained 7 bases not matched to a gene. The CDR3 here is CASSPGRDSQPQHF. CDR3 nucleotide sequence: TGTGCCAGCAGTCCCGGACGGGACAGTCAGCCCCAGCATTTT.

This clonotype was detected a few times. This chain connects TRBV19 to TRBJ1-1; tentative D call: TRBD1 (5 bases). This CDR3 spans 14 amino acids. V lost 6 bases and J 1 base, leaving 12 bases between the germline ends. The V gene's germline CDR1 is LNHDA and CDR2 SQIVND (reference sequence). Here the CDR3 reads CASSPGGTNTEAFF. CDR3 DNA: TGTGCCAGTAGCCCGGGGGGGACGAACACTGAAGCTTTCTTT.

The rearrangement joins TRBV12-3 or TRBV12-4 to TRBJ1-5; no definite D call. This CDR3 is built from 16 residues. V dropped 1 base and J dropped 0 bases, with 10 bases sitting between them. The CDR3 nucleotides are TGTGCCAGCAGTTTAGGAGCGGGGAATAGCAATCAGCCCCAGCATTTT. It specifies CASSLGAGNSNQPQHF.

This clonotype showed up just a few times. This chain links TRBV6-4 with TRBJ1-2; unclear D gene. Trimming stripped 6 bases from V and 5 bases from J, with 7 bases between. The germline gives CDR1 MRHNA, CDR2 SNTAGT. The CDR3 is 11 residues long. The CDR3 DNA follows: TGTGCCAGCAGGCTACTATATGGCTACACCTTC. Protein sequence: CASRLLYGYTF.

The V call is TRBV6-4, the J call TRBJ1-2, with 7 bases matching TRBD1. Germline-derived CDR1 and CDR2 are MRHNA and SNTAGT. J was trimmed by 2 bases and V by 7 bases; bases with no gene match: 10. This CDR3 comprises 15 residues. CDR3 amino acids: CASIATGPLNYGYTF. The CDR3, as DNA: TGTGCCAGCATCGCGACAGGGCCTTTAAACTATGGCTACACCTTC.

A note on this clonotype: A much larger clonotype is one base distant, so this may be a read error. J is TRBJ1-2 and V is TRBV6-5; 7 nucleotides agree with TRBD1. Germline CDR1 is MNHEY and CDR2 is SVGAGI. The CDR3 consists of 14 residues. V trimming: 2 bases; J trimming: 10 bases; junction bases outside the gene matches: 10. CDR3 residues: CASSYTGTAPLYTF. Written as DNA, the CDR3 is TGTGCCAGCAGTTACACAGGGACAGCCCCTCTCTACACCTTC.